The entry below gives a single T cell receptor (beta chain) sequence along with its context. Its ends do not fully match the called genes, so a read error is possible. These data are taken from a study of CD8+CD57+ T cells in acquired aplastic anemia. Background on the study: Across the sorted CD4+ and CD8+ cells, DNA amounts averaged 3.2 ug.

Both TCR beta VDJ combination and CDR3 sequence profiling were carried out. Genomic DNA was the template for this profiling. TCRdb itself ran the reads through MiXCR, one entry per CDR3 protein. The table includes 160,000 or so distinct CDR3 sequences, around half detected once. The germline CDR1 and CDR2 sequences are ENHRY and SYGVKD. The CDR3 has 12 amino acids. CD8+CD57+ cell expansion had been shown by flow cytometry in patients chosen for sequencing. None of the patients had been given any therapy when their blood was sampled. The sequence was obtained from a human donor with aplastic anemia. Input material: sorted CD4+, CD8+, or CD8+CD57+ T cells (not recorded which) from PBMCs. The chain employs TRBV10-3 and TRBJ1-1, with D unclear. The CDR3 DNA sequence: TGTGCCAGCAGTTTAGCGGTTACTGAAGCTTTCTTT. Its translation is CASSLAVTEAFF.